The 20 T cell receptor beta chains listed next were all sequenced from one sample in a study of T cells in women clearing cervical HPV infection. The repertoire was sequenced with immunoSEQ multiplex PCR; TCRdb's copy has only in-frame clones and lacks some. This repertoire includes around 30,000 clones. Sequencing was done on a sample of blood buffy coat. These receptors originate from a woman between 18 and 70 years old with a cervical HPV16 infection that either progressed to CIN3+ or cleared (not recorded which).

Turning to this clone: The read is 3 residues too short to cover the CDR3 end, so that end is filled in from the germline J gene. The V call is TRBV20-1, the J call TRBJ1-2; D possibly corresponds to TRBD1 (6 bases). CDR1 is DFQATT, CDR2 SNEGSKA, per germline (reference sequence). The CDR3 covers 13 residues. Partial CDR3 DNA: TGCAGTGCTAGTGCCAGGGGAGATGGGGGC. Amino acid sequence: CSASARGDGG. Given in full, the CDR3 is CSASARGDGGYTF.

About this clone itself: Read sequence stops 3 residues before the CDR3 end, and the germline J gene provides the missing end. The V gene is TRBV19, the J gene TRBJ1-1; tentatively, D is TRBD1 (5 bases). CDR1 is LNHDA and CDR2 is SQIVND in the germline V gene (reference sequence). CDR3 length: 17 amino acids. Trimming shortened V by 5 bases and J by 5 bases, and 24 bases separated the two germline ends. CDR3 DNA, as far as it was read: TGTGCCAGTAGTCCCTTTTCTCTCACAGGAAGACGTACTGAA. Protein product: CASSPFSLTGRRTE. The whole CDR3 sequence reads CASSPFSLTGRRTEAFF.

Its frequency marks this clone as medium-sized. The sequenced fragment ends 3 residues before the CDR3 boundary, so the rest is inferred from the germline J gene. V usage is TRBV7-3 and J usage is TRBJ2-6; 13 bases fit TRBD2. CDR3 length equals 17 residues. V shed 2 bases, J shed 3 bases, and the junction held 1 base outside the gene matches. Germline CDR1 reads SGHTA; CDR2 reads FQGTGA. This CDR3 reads CASSLGLAGVGANVLTF. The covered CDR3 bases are TGTGCCAGCAGCTTAGGACTAGCGGGAGTTGGGGCCAACGTC.

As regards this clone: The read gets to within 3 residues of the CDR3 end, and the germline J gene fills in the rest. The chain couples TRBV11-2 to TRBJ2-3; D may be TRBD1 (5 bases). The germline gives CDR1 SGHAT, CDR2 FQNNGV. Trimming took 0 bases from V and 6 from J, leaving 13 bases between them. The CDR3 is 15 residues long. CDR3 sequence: CASSLEKAGWDTQYF. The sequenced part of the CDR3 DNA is TGTGCCAGCAGCTTAGAGAAGGCAGGGTGGGATACG.

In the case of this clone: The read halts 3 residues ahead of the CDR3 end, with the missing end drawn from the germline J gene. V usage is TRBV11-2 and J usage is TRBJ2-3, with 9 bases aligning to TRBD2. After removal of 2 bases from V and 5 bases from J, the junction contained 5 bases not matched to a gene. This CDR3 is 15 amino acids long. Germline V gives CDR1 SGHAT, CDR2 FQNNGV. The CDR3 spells CASSLRREGQDTQYF. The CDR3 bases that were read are TGTGCCAGCAGCTTACGGCGGGAGGGCCAAGATACG. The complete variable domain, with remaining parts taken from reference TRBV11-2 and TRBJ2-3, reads EAGVAQSPRYKIIEKRQSVAFWCNPISGHATLYWYQQILGQGPKLLIQFQNNGVVDDSQLPKDRFSAERLKGVDSTLKIQPAKLEDSAVYLCASSLRREGQDTQYFGPGTRLTVL.

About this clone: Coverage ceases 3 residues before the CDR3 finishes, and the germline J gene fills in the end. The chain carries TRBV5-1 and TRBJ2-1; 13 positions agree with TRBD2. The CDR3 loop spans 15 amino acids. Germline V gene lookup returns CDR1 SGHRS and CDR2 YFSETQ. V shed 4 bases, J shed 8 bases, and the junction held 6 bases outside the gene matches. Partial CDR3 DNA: TGCGCCAGCAGCCCACTAGCGGGAGGGCCTTATGAG. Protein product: CASSPLAGGPYE. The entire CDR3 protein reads CASSPLAGGPYEQFF.

The CDR3 loop is CSAPLAGEVETQYF. The CDR3 bases that were read are TGCAGTGCGCCGCTAGCGGGAGAGGTAGAGACC. J is TRBJ2-5 and V is TRBV20-1, with TRBD2 matching over 10 bases. The read gets to within 3 residues of the CDR3 end, and the germline J gene fills in the rest. This CDR3 contains 14 residues. J gave up 4 bases and V 6 bases, and 8 bases lay outside the gene matches. Germline V gene data show CDR1 as DFQATT and CDR2 as SNEGSKA (reference sequence).

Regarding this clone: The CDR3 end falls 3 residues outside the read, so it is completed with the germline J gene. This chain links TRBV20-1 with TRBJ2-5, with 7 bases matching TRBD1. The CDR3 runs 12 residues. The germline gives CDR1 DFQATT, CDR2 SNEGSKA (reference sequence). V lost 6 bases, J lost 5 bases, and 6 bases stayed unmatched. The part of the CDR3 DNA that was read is TGCAGTGCCAGACAGGGTGGCGAGACC. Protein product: CSARQGGET. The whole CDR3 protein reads CSARQGGETQYF.

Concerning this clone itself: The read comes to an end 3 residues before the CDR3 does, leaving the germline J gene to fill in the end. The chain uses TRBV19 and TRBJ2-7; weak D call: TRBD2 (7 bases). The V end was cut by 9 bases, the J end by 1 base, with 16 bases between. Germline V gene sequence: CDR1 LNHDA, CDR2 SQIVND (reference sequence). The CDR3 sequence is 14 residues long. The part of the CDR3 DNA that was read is TGTGCCAGCCGGGGGGCAGCTCCTTCCTACGAG. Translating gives CASRGAAPSYE. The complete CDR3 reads CASRGAAPSYEQYF.

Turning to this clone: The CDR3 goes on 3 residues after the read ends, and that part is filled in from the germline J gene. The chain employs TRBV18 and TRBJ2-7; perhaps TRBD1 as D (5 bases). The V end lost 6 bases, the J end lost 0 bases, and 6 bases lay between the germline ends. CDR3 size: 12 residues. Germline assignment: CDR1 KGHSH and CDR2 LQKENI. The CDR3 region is CASSDSSYEQYF. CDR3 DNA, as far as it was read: TGTGCCAGCTCCGACAGCTCCTACGAG.

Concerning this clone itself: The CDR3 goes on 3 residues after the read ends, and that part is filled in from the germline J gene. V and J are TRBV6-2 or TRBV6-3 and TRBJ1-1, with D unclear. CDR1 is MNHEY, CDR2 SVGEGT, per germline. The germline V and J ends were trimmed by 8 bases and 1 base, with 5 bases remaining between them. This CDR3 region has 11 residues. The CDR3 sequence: CASGKNTEAFF. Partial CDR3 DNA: TGTGCCAGCGGCAAGAACACTGAA.

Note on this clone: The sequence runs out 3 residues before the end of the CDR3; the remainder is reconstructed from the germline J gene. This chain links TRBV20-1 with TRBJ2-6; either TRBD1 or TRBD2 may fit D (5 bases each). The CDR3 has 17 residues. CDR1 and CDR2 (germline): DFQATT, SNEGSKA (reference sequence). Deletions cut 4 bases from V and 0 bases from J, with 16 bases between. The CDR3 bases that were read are TGCAGTGCTATGGGGCAGGGAGTGATCTCTGGGGCCAACGTC. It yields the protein CSAMGQGVISGANV. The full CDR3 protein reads CSAMGQGVISGANVLTF.

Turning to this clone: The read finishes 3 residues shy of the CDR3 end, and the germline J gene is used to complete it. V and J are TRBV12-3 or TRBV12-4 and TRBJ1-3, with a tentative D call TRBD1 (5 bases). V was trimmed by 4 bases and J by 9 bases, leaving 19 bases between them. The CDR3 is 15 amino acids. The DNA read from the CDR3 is TGTGCCAGCAGTTCGAATTTGGGGGGGAGCGGCACC. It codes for CASSSNLGGSGT. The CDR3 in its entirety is CASSSNLGGSGTIYF.

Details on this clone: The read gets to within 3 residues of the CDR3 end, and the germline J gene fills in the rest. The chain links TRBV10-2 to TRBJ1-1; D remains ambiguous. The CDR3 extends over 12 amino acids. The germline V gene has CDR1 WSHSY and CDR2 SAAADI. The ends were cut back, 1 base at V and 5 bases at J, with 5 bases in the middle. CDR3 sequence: CASSEWQTEAFF. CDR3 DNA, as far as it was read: TGCGCCAGCAGTGAGTGGCAGACTGAA.

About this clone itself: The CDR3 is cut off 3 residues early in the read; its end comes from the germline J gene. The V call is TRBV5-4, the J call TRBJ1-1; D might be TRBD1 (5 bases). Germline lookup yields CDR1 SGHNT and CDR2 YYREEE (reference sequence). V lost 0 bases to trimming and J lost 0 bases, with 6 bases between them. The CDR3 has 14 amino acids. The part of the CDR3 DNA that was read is TGTGCCAGCAGCTTGGGGGGCTTGAACACTGAA. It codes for CASSLGGLNTE. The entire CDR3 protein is CASSLGGLNTEAFF.

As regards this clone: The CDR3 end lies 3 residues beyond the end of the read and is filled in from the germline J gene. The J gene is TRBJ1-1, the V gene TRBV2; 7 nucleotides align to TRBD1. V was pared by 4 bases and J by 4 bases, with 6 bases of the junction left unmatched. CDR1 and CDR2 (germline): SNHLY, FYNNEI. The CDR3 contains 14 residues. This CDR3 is CASSVGGWTTEAFF. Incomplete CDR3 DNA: TGTGCCAGCAGTGTAGGGGGCTGGACCACTGAA.

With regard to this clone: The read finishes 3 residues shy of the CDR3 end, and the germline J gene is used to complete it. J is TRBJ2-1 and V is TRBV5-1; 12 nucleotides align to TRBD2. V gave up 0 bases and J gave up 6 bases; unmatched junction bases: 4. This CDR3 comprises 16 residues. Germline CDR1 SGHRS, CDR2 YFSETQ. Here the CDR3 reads CASSLAILAGGNEQFF. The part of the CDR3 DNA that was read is TGCGCCAGCAGCTTGGCGATACTAGCGGGAGGCAATGAG.

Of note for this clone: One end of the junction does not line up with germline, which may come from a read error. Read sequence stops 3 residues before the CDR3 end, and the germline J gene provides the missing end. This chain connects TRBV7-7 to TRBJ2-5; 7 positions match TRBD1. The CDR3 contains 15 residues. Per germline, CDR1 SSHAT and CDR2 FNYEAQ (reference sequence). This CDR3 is CASSLVGSGGETQYF. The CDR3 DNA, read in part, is TGTGCTAGCAGCTTAGTGGGTTCAGGGGGAGAGACC.

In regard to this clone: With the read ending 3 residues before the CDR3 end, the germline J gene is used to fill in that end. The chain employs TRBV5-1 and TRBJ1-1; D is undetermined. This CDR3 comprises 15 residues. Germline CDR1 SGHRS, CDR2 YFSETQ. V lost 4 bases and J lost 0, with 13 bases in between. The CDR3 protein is CASSPSELMNTEAFF. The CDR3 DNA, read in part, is TGCGCCAGCAGCCCCTCCGAGCTTATGAACACTGAA.

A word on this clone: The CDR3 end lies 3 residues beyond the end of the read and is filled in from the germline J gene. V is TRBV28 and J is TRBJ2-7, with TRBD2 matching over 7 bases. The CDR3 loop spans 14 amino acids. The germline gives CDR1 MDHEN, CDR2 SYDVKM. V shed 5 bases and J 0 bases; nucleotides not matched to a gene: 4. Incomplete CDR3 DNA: TGTGCCAGCAGTCTAGCGGACCCCTCCTACGAG. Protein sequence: CASSLADPSYE. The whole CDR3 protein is CASSLADPSYEQYF.